These 31 T cell receptor beta chains were all obtained from the same sample, sequenced in a study of preoperative IRX-2 immunotherapy in early breast cancer. Sequencing was performed with immunoSEQ multiplex PCR; in TCRdb, only in-frame clones are kept and a portion is missing. Here the sample spans roughly 3,500 clones, 79% being singletons. Treatment of the sample: preoperative locoregional IRX-2 cytokine immunotherapy. Source: tumor tissue, taken after IRX-2 immunotherapy. These receptor sequences come from a human donor with breast cancer.

V and J are TRBV5-1 and TRBJ1-4; D might be TRBD1 (6 bases). Germline V gene lookup returns CDR1 SGHRS and CDR2 YFSETQ. This CDR3 region has 16 residues. V was pared by 2 bases and J by 8 bases, with 19 bases between. The CDR3 coding sequence is TGCGCCAGCAGCTTCGGGACGACAGGAGCAGGCGAAAAACTGTTTTTT. Protein product: CASSFGTTGAGEKLFF. Full variable domain (remainder filled in from reference TRBV5-1 and TRBJ1-4): KAGVTQTPRYLIKTRGQQVTLSCSPISGHRSVSWYQQTPGQGLQFLFEYFSETQRNKGNFPGRFSGRQFSNSRSEMNVSTLELGDSALYLCASSFGTTGAGEKLFFGSGTQLSVL.

CDR3 protein: CASSELLMYHSSGYEQYF. As DNA, the CDR3 is TGTGCCAGCAGTGAACTACTAATGTATCACTCCAGCGGTTACGAGCAGTACTTC. The rearrangement joins TRBV6-4 to TRBJ2-7, with D possibly matching TRBD2 (5 bases). The CDR3 length is 18 residues. Germline V gene sequence: CDR1 MRHNA, CDR2 SNTAGT. The ends were cut back, 3 bases at V and 4 bases at J, with 25 bases in the middle.

J is TRBJ2-5 and V is TRBV30; D might be TRBD1 or TRBD2, each matching 5 bases. V lost 5 bases to trimming and J lost 5 bases, with 15 bases between them. The CDR3 sequence is 13 residues long. Per germline, CDR1 GTSNPN and CDR2 SVGIG (reference sequence). In nucleotides, the CDR3 is TGTGCCTGGGGGGCGGGTACGGTGGAGACCCAGTACTTC. Translated: CAWGAGTVETQYF. The full variable domain, its missing parts supplied by reference TRBV30 and TRBJ2-5, is SQTIHQWPATLVQPVGSPLSLECTVEGTSNPNLYWYRQAAGRGLQLLFYSVGIGQISSEVPQNLSASRPQDRQFILSSKKLLLSDSGFYLCAWGAGTVETQYFGPGTRLLVL.

The chain is built from TRBV19 and TRBJ1-1; weak D call: TRBD1 (5 bases). V lost 0 bases, J lost 9 bases, and 14 bases lay in between. The CDR3 consists of 14 residues. Looked up from germline, CDR1 is LNHDA and CDR2 is SQIVND (reference sequence). CDR3 residues: CASSIDPGDLKAFF. CDR3 DNA: TGTGCCAGTAGTATAGACCCGGGGGACCTTAAAGCTTTCTTT.

This rearrangement joins TRBV23-1 to TRBJ2-2, with 9 bases lining up with TRBD1. TRBV23-1 has ORF status, its function being uncertain. This CDR3 is built from 15 residues. V was clipped by 6 bases and J by 3 bases; unmatched bases: 5. CDR3 residues: CASSLGQGYTGELFF. For the CDR3, the DNA is TGCGCCAGCAGCCTCGGACAGGGGTACACCGGGGAGCTGTTTTTT.

The chain employs TRBV28 and TRBJ2-4; 7 bases match TRBD1. V shed 1 base and J 13 bases; nucleotides not matched to a gene: 4. CDR1 and CDR2 from the germline V gene are MDHEN and SYDVKM. The CDR3 sequence is 12 residues long. This CDR3 is CASSLFGQAQYF. The DNA of the CDR3 is TGTGCCAGCAGTTTATTCGGACAGGCGCAGTACTTC. Based on the CDR3 plus reference TRBV28 and TRBJ2-4, the full variable domain is DVKVTQSSRYLVKRTGEKVFLECVQDMDHENMFWYRQDPGLGLRLIYFSYDVKMKEKGDIPEGYSVSREKKERFSLILESASTNQTSMYLCASSLFGQAQYFGAGTRLSVL.

The V call is TRBV11-3, the J call TRBJ1-6; unclear D gene. Trimming took off 5 bases at V and 0 bases at J, with 5 bases between the two ends. The CDR3 is 14 amino acids. Germline CDR1 SGHNT, CDR2 YENEEA. CDR3 nucleotides: TGTGCCAGCAGCCGTATCTCCTATAATTCACCCCTCCACTTT. Protein: CASSRISYNSPLHF. The full variable domain, its missing parts supplied by reference TRBV11-3 and TRBJ1-6, is EAGVVQSPRYKIIEKKQPVAFWCNPISGHNTLYWYLQNLGQGPELLIRYENEEAVDDSQLPKDRFSAERLKGVDSTLKIQPAELGDSAVYLCASSRISYNSPLHFGNGTRLTVT.

This clone was counted once. The chain employs TRBV7-1 and TRBJ2-2; D is unresolved. TRBV7-1 is treated as an ORF (open reading frame) with a function not yet certain. Trimming removed 4 bases from V and 1 base from J, with 10 bases in between. The CDR3 consists of 15 residues. CDR3 protein: CASSLFLGNTGELFF. Written as DNA, the CDR3 is TGTGCCAGCAGCTTATTTCTGGGGAACACCGGGGAGCTGTTTTTT.

This sequence joins TRBV6-8 and TRBJ1-5, with 7 bases aligning to TRBD1. Germline-derived CDR1 and CDR2 are MNHGY and SAAAGT. The V gene end was trimmed by 2 bases and the J gene end by 6 bases; junction bases not matched to a gene: 1. The length of the CDR3 is 13 residues. The CDR3 reads CASSYQGGQPQHF. The DNA of the CDR3 is TGTGCCAGCAGTTACCAGGGGGGTCAGCCCCAGCATTTT.

By sample share, this clone is large (0.1 to 1%). The CDR3 here is CASSRGKITHEQFF. The CDR3 coding sequence is TGTGCCAGCAGTCGGGGCAAGATTACCCATGAGCAGTTCTTC. The rearrangement links TRBV6-8 to TRBJ2-1, with D perhaps TRBD1 or TRBD2 (5 bases each). CDR3 length: 14 residues. With 5 bases removed from V and 8 bases from J, the gap between germline ends came to 16 bases. CDR1 is MNHGY, CDR2 SAAAGT, per germline.

A single count supports this clone. This rearrangement joins TRBV7-6 to TRBJ1-1, with D possibly matching TRBD1 (5 bases). This CDR3 region has 15 residues. The V gene's germline CDR1 is SGHVS and CDR2 FNYEAQ. Deletions cut 5 bases from V and 4 bases from J, with 17 bases between. CDR3 loop: CASSQLYGGGTEAFF. Here the CDR3 DNA reads TGTGCCAGCAGCCAATTGTACGGGGGTGGCACTGAAGCTTTCTTT.

The V gene is TRBV1, the J gene TRBJ1-2. TRBV1 is listed as a pseudogene. The CDR3 has 17 amino acids. For the CDR3, the DNA is TGCGCCAGCAGCCAAGCCATCACGATTCCCCGCCTTTCTGGCTACACCTTC. Translation: CASSQAITIPRLSGYTF.

The chain carries TRBV6-8 and TRBJ1-5; TRBD1 matches at 8 bases. The CDR3 is made up of 16 amino acids. V lost 5 bases and J lost 4; bases outside the gene matches: 10. Germline V gives CDR1 MNHGY, CDR2 SAAAGT. The CDR3 sequence is CASSVPGQVTNQPQHF. The CDR3 DNA is TGTGCCAGCAGTGTCCCGGGACAGGTGACAAATCAGCCCCAGCATTTT.

The chain combines TRBV14 with TRBJ1-2; 8 bases match TRBD1. The trim removed 3 bases at V and 3 bases at J, leaving 3 bases unmatched. Germline-derived CDR1 and CDR2 are SGHDN and FVKESK. The CDR3 spans 14 residues. CDR3 amino acids: CASSQRTGHYGYTF. Here the CDR3 DNA reads TGTGCCAGCAGCCAGAGGACAGGGCACTATGGCTACACCTTC.

The chain uses TRBV6-8 and TRBJ2-7, with 10 bases that match TRBD2. V lost 6 bases and J lost 7; bases outside the gene matches: 21. The CDR3 extends over 18 amino acids. Looked up from germline, CDR1 is MNHGY and CDR2 is SAAAGT. The CDR3 nucleotides read TGTGCCAGCAGACCAGGGGACCCACTAGCGGGATACCCTGAAGAGCAGTACTTC. Translated, it gives CASRPGDPLAGYPEEQYF.

The rearrangement uses TRBV30 and TRBJ2-2; D is unclear. V shed 3 bases and J shed 1 base, with 9 bases lying between them. Looked up from germline, CDR1 is GTSNPN and CDR2 is SVGIG (reference sequence). CDR3 size: 14 residues. Here the CDR3 DNA reads TGTGCCTGGAGATTGCCAGGGAACACCGGGGAGCTGTTTTTT. Translation: CAWRLPGNTGELFF.

This chain uses TRBV11-3 with TRBJ2-2, with D possibly matching TRBD1 (5 bases). V was trimmed by 5 bases and J by 2 bases, leaving 15 bases between them. The length of the CDR3 is 16 residues. The germline gives CDR1 SGHNT, CDR2 YENEEA. CDR3 in DNA: TGTGCCAGCAGCCGACTTAGGGGTTCTAACACCGGGGAGCTGTTTTTT. Translation: CASSRLRGSNTGELFF.

CDR3 nucleotides: TGCGCCAGCAGCTTAGGTACTAGGGAGACTCAGCCCCAGCATTTT. This translates into CASSLGTRETQPQHF. This rearrangement joins TRBV5-1 to TRBJ1-5; unclear D gene. The CDR3 totals 15 residues. The V gene lost 2 bases and the J gene lost 6 bases, with 15 bases spanning the gap. CDR1 and CDR2 from the germline V gene are SGHRS and YFSETQ.

This clone came up once. This sequence joins TRBV29-1 and TRBJ2-1; 9 nucleotides line up with TRBD1. The CDR3 extends over 14 amino acids. CDR1 and CDR2 from the germline V gene are SQVTM and ANQGSEA. After removal of 2 bases from V and 7 bases from J, the junction contained 6 bases not matched to a gene. Here the CDR3 DNA reads TGCAGCGTTGAAAGGGACAGGGTTCGGAATGAGCAGTTCTTC. Its translation: CSVERDRVRNEQFF.

This clone was seen a single time. The V call is TRBV6-8, the J call TRBJ1-5; 7 bases line up with TRBD1. CDR1 and CDR2 (germline): MNHGY, SAAAGT. V lost 2 bases, J lost 5 bases, and 6 bases stayed unmatched. The CDR3 has 15 residues. The CDR3 region is CASSYTTGADQPQHF. The DNA for the CDR3 is TGTGCCAGCAGTTACACCACAGGGGCGGATCAGCCCCAGCATTTT.

The rearrangement joins TRBV7-1 to TRBJ1-2; 8 nucleotides line up with TRBD1. TRBV7-1 is marked as an open reading frame, function uncertain. With 6 bases clipped from V and 2 bases from J, the junction kept 8 bases outside the gene matches. The CDR3 runs 15 residues. CDR3 nucleotide sequence: TGTGCCAGCAGGGATGGACAGGGACCAAACTATGGCTACACCTTC. It specifies CASRDGQGPNYGYTF.

This rearrangement joins TRBV29-1 to TRBJ1-1; D not certain. The length of the CDR3 is 12 residues. With 3 bases removed from V and 10 bases from J, the gap between germline ends came to 15 bases. From germline, CDR1 is SQVTM and CDR2 ANQGSEA. CDR3 DNA: TGCAGCGTTGATGAGGGCGCCGGTCGAGCTTTCTTT. It yields the protein CSVDEGAGRAFF.

A single count supports this clone. V is TRBV5-1 and J is TRBJ2-7, with no clear D. The CDR3 totals 14 residues. Between the trimmed V and J ends, which lost 0 bases and 2 bases, there was a span of 9 bases. Germline V gene sequence: CDR1 SGHRS, CDR2 YFSETQ. CDR3 loop: CASSLGGLTYEQYF. The CDR3 DNA is TGCGCCAGCAGCTTGGGCGGCTTAACCTACGAGCAGTACTTC.

This chain links TRBV11-3 with TRBJ1-1; D might be TRBD1 (6 bases). Per the germline V gene, CDR1 is SGHNT and CDR2 is YENEEA. The germline V and J ends were trimmed by 5 bases and 1 base, with 17 bases remaining between them. This CDR3 is 16 amino acids long. This CDR3 reads CASSLFQDRPNTEAFF. The DNA for the CDR3 is TGTGCCAGCAGCCTATTCCAAGACAGGCCGAACACTGAAGCTTTCTTT.

The J gene is TRBJ1-1, the V gene TRBV29-1; TRBD1 aligns across 9 bases. CDR1 and CDR2 from the germline V gene are SQVTM and ANQGSEA. V lost 7 bases to trimming and J lost 1 base; unmatched junction nucleotides: 4. The CDR3 is made up of 13 amino acids. The CDR3 bases are TGCAGCGCGAGGACAGGGGCGAACACTGAAGCTTTCTTT. This encodes CSARTGANTEAFF.

This rearrangement joins TRBV29-1 to TRBJ2-3; 7 nucleotides line up with TRBD1. Germline trimming cut 7 bases from V and 2 bases from J; bases unmatched to any gene: 6. CDR1 and CDR2 (germline): SQVTM, ANQGSEA. This CDR3 has 13 residues. CDR3 protein: CSGDSTLTDTQYF. The CDR3 DNA sequence: TGCAGCGGGGACAGCACACTCACAGATACGCAGTATTTT.

There are a few counts of this clone. The rearrangement links TRBV6-8 to TRBJ2-2; maybe TRBD2 (6 bases). CDR1 MNHGY and CDR2 SAAAGT come from the germline V gene. The CDR3 runs 19 residues. Trimming shortened V by 7 bases and J by 5 bases, and 29 bases separated the two germline ends. CDR3 coding DNA: TGTGCCAGCACCTCGCGTGGGGGACTCCAGATGGGAAGGACCGGGGAGCTGTTTTTT. Translated, it gives CASTSRGGLQMGRTGELFF.

The genes are TRBV6-8 and TRBJ2-7; tentatively, D is TRBD1 (6 bases). V was clipped by 7 bases and J by 2 bases, with 12 bases between them. Germline V gene lookup returns CDR1 MNHGY and CDR2 SAAAGT. The CDR3 consists of 13 residues. The DNA for the CDR3 is TGTGCCAGCACCGAAGGGGGTCCCTACGAGCAGTACTTC. It translates to CASTEGGPYEQYF.

The rearrangement joins TRBV19 to TRBJ2-7; D gene uncertain. The germline V gene encodes CDR1 LNHDA and CDR2 SQIVND (reference sequence). The V and J ends lost 4 bases and 3 bases respectively, with 10 bases between them. This CDR3 has 13 residues. The CDR3 here is CASSKPRSYEQYF. CDR3 DNA sequence: TGTGCCAGTAGTAAGCCTAGGAGCTACGAGCAGTACTTC.

The chain carries TRBV6-8 and TRBJ1-6, with D tentatively TRBD1 (6 bases). Germline-derived CDR1 and CDR2 are MNHGY and SAAAGT. The CDR3 has 15 amino acids. V lost 6 bases and J 8 bases, leaving 17 bases between the germline ends. The DNA of the CDR3 is TGTGCCAGCAGACCCGATCTAACAGGGCATTCACCCCTCCACTTT. Encoded protein: CASRPDLTGHSPLHF.

The chain couples TRBV6-8 to TRBJ1-1; 7 bases are shared with TRBD1. There are 16 residues in the CDR3. V shed 2 bases and J 8 bases; nucleotides not matched to a gene: 14. Germline V gene lookup returns CDR1 MNHGY and CDR2 SAAAGT. The CDR3 sequence is CASSYTWTGEGSEAFF. The CDR3 DNA reads as TGTGCCAGCAGTTACACTTGGACAGGTGAAGGATCCGAAGCTTTCTTT.